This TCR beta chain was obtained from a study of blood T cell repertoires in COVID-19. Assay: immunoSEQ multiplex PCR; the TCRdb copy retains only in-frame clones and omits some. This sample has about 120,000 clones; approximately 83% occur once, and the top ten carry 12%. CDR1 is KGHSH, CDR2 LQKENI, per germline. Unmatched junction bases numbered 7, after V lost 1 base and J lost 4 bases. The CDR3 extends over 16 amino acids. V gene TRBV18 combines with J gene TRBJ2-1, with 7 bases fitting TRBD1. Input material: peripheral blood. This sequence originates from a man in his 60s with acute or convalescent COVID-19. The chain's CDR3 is CASSPRTGANYNEQFF. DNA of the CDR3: TGTGCCAGCTCACCACGAACAGGGGCCAATTACAATGAGCAGTTCTTC. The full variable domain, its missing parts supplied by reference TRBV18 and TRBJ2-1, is NAGVMQNPRHLVRRRGQEARLRCSPMKGHSHVYWYRQLPEEGLKFMVYLQKENIIDESGMPKERFSAEFPKEGPSILRIQQVVRGDSAAYFCASSPRTGANYNEQFFGPGTRLTVL.